The present T cell receptor (beta chain) was sequenced within a study of tumor-infiltrating lymphocytes in primary liver carcinoma. Background on the study: The study enrolled male and female patients aged 30 to 69 years.

Study observations and caveats: Top-250-clone fractions were significantly higher in tumors than in blood (p = 0.039).

This CDR3 has 14 amino acids. CDR1 and CDR2 from the germline V gene are SGHAT and FQNNGV. A note on this clonotype: Its matching antigen is unknown. The CDR3 end shows no conserved phenylalanine or tryptophan, and so a read error is likely.

The input was around 500 ng total RNA; TCR beta cDNA was made from it with a constant-region primer. ARM-PCR was slightly modified, and three nested multiplex PCR rounds with it gave rise to the TCR beta libraries. Forward primers for TRBV1-TRBV30 and a C-beta reverse primer served the first two PCR rounds, at about 11 cycles each. Each CDR3 protein is one row after TCRdb ran MiXCR on the multiplex PCR reads. The data show about 110,000 distinct CDR3 sequences, approximately 70% seen once. Taking 20-30 mg of unsorted bulk tissue, the authors co-extracted RNA and DNA. Resection treated the patients' primary liver carcinoma. In every tumor sample, viable tumor cells made up over 90%.

Sequencing used liver tumor tissue from sampling region 1. Subset defined: tumor region T1, superior pole. The receptor's source is a woman aged 55-69 years with primary liver carcinoma and hepatitis B virus infection. V gene TRBV11-2 combines with J gene TRBJ2-2, with D perhaps being TRBD1 or TRBD2 (5 bases each). In DNA form, the CDR3 reads TGTGCGAGCAGCTTGAGGGGAACGGCCGGGGAGCTGTTTTCT. Translating gives CASSLRGTAGELFS.